This T cell receptor beta chain was recovered during a study of T-cell reconstitution after alpha-beta-depleted transplantation in children. The authors prepared the TCRbeta library with unique molecular identifiers. MiXCR was run by TCRdb on the PCR reads, yielding one entry per CDR3 protein. The sample contains roughly 500,000 distinct CDR3 sequences, over 9.5% of which appear only once. Notes on the study in general: Reportedly, alpha-beta T cells present about two months post-transplant originated from several hundred expanded clones of graft origin. Recipient T cells and thymic progenitors that survived were the source of the high TCRbeta diversity seen at day 60 in some patients. T-cell counts and diversity at one year following transplant were attributed mainly to newly produced T cells.

The CDR3 sequence is 15 residues long. This clonotype has at least ten counts. Its target is unknown. This clonotype originated in a child between 2 and 9 years old with inherited bone marrow failure, due to receive a stem cell transplant. The genes are TRBV21-1 and TRBJ1-2. TRBV21-1 is deemed a pseudogene. The specimen was PBMCs, collected before TCRalphabeta/CD19-depleted stem cell transplant. DNA for the CDR3: TGTGCCAGCAGCAAAGCGTCAGGGCCCGTCTATGGCTACACCTTC. Translated: CASSKASGPVYGYTF.